This TCR beta chain comes out of a study of CD8 T cells in Susac syndrome. The V and J ends lost 8 bases and 4 bases, in that order; junction bases with no gene match: 11. This CDR3 is built from 15 residues. CDR1 is SNHLY and CDR2 is FYNNEI in the germline V gene. Only one count was recorded for this clonotype. RNA, at about 0.45 to 1 ug, was reverse transcribed with random hexamers. MiXCR was run by TCRdb on the immunoSEQ multiplex PCR reads, yielding one entry per CDR3 protein. This repertoire shows some 130,000 distinct CDR3 sequences, 90% to 95% found once; its top ten account for roughly 0.13%. The gene calls are TRBV2 and TRBJ1-1, with 9 nucleotides matching TRBD1. The origin of this receptor is a human donor with multiple sclerosis. The source material was CD4+ T cells from PBMCs. The CDR3 DNA follows: TGTGCCAGCCAACGTAGGACAGGGGAAAGCACTGAAGCTTTCTTT. Encoded protein: CASQRRTGESTEAFF. Full variable domain (remainder filled in from reference TRBV2 and TRBJ1-1): EPEVTQTPSHQVTQMGQEVILRCVPISNHLYFYWYRQILGQKVEFLVSFYNNEISEKSEIFDDQFSVERPDGSNFTLKIRSTKLEDSAMYFCASQRRTGESTEAFFGQGTRLTVV.